What follows are 22 T cell receptor beta chains derived from one specimen sequenced in a study of response to subunit inactivated influenza vaccine. Each CDR3 protein gets one entry after TCRdb re-called the RT-PCR reads with MiXCR. The sample includes some 640,000 distinct CDR3 sequences, around 14% of them seen just once. The starting material was PBMCs from blood, obtained 14 to 15 days before vaccination. These receptors originate from a man in his fifties who received an inactivated influenza vaccine.

J is TRBJ2-2 and V is TRBV9; D unclear. The CDR3 consists of 15 residues. V lost 0 bases, J lost 2 bases, and 8 bases lay in between. Looked up from germline, CDR1 is SGDLS and CDR2 is YYNGEE. DNA of the CDR3: TGTGCCAGCAGCGTAGGGTGGGCAAACACCGGGGAGCTGTTTTTT. It specifies CASSVGWANTGELFF.

As concerns this clonotype: A read error is possible here, since a much larger clone lies one base away. The chain couples TRBV20-1 to TRBJ2-7; perhaps TRBD1 as D (6 bases). The tail of the sequence fits TRBJ2-1 better, so the J call may be wrong. CDR1 is DFQATT, CDR2 SNEGSKA, per germline (reference sequence). This CDR3 comprises 14 residues. The CDR3 sequence is CSARVPRGSYEQFF. The CDR3 bases are TGCAGTGCTAGAGTCCCCAGGGGCTCCTACGAGCAGTTCTTC.

J is TRBJ2-7 and V is TRBV2; 10 nucleotides align to TRBD1. The CDR3 is made up of 14 amino acids. From germline, CDR1 is SNHLY and CDR2 FYNNEI. Trimming removed 6 bases from V and 5 bases from J; junction bases left unmatched: 7. CDR3: CASRAGQGVDEQYF. The CDR3 DNA sequence: TGTGCCAGCAGGGCAGGACAGGGGGTGGACGAGCAGTACTTC. Looking up the rest from reference TRBV2 and TRBJ2-7 gives the full variable domain: EPEVTQTPSHQVTQMGQEVILRCVPISNHLYFYWYRQILGQKVEFLVSFYNNEISEKSEIFDDQFSVERPDGSNFTLKIRSTKLEDSAMYFCASRAGQGVDEQYFGPGTRLTVT.

This clonotype showed up just a few times. This rearrangement joins TRBV4-3 to TRBJ1-4; no reliable D call. From germline, CDR1 is LGHNA and CDR2 YSLEER. V lost 5 bases and J lost 6, with 13 bases in between. The CDR3 length is 14 residues. In nucleotides, the CDR3 is TGCGCCAGCAGCAAGGACCGCCGGGATGAAAAACTGTTTTTT. This gives the protein CASSKDRRDEKLFF.

The genes are TRBV20-1 and TRBJ2-1, with 8 nucleotides matching TRBD2. There are 15 residues in the CDR3. Unmatched junction bases numbered 7, after V lost 0 bases and J lost 6 bases. Germline V gene sequence: CDR1 DFQATT, CDR2 SNEGSKA (reference sequence). Here the CDR3 reads CSARDGGGPGNEQFF. The DNA for the CDR3 is TGCAGTGCTAGAGATGGCGGGGGGCCTGGCAATGAGCAGTTCTTC.

The V gene is TRBV6-1, the J gene TRBJ2-7, with 11 bases that match TRBD1. Germline values: CDR1 MNHNS, CDR2 SASEGT. V was pared by 6 bases and J by 4 bases, with 8 bases of the junction left unmatched. The CDR3 extends over 15 amino acids. The CDR3 DNA follows: TGTGCCAGCAGAACCCGGACAGGGGGCAGTTACGAGCAGTACTTC. This translates into CASRTRTGGSYEQYF.

The genes are TRBV29-1 and TRBJ1-2, with D possibly TRBD1 on 6 matching bases. CDR3 length: 13 amino acids. The V end was cut by 2 bases, the J end by 2 bases, with 9 bases between. CDR1 and CDR2 from the germline V gene are SQVTM and ANQGSEA. The CDR3 nucleotides are TGCAGCGTTGAACGTCAGGGGAACTATGGCTACACCTTC. As protein: CSVERQGNYGYTF. The variable domain in full, with the rest retrieved from reference TRBV29-1 and TRBJ1-2, is SAVISQKPSRDICQRGTSLTIQCQVDSQVTMMFWYRQQPGQSLTLIATANQGSEATYESGFVIDKFPISRPNLTFSTLTVSNMSPEDSSIYLCSVERQGNYGYTFGSGTRLTVV.

The chain is built from TRBV20-1 and TRBJ2-1; the D gene is possibly TRBD2 (6 bases). Germline CDR1 and CDR2: DFQATT and SNEGSKA (reference sequence). The CDR3 consists of 16 residues. Trimming stripped 1 base from V and 1 base from J, with 14 bases between. The CDR3 region is CSARVNSAGSYNEQFF. CDR3 in DNA: TGCAGTGCTAGAGTCAATTCAGCGGGTTCCTACAATGAGCAGTTCTTC.

This clonotype occurred a few times. The chain has TRBV4-2 and TRBJ2-1; no firm D call. The germline V gene has CDR1 LGHNA and CDR2 YNFKEQ. This CDR3 has 15 residues. The ends were cut back, 0 bases at V and 0 bases at J, with 6 bases in the middle. CDR3 protein: CASSQEWISYNEQFF. In nucleotides, the CDR3 is TGTGCCAGCAGCCAAGAATGGATCTCCTACAATGAGCAGTTCTTC.

The rearrangement uses TRBV6-4 and TRBJ2-7; possibly TRBD1 for D (5 bases). The CDR3 is 14 residues long. Per the germline V gene, CDR1 is MRHNA and CDR2 is SNTAGT. Trimming left V 10 bases short and J 0 bases short, with 16 bases between. CDR3 region: CAIWGPESSYEQYF. Written as DNA, the CDR3 is TGTGCCATCTGGGGCCCGGAAAGCTCCTACGAGCAGTACTTC.

In this sample, this clonotype turned up many times. The chain has TRBV12-3 or TRBV12-4 and TRBJ1-5; D uncertain. The CDR3 consists of 13 residues. Between the trimmed V and J ends, which lost 6 bases and 2 bases, there was a span of 8 bases. The CDR3 region is CASSPSGNQPQHF. Written as DNA, the CDR3 is TGTGCCAGCAGCCCATCGGGCAATCAGCCCCAGCATTTT.

This clonotype has more than one count but fewer than ten. The chain links TRBV7-6 to TRBJ2-1, with a possible D match to TRBD2 (6 bases). Germline loops: CDR1 SGHVS, CDR2 FNYEAQ. The length of the CDR3 is 16 residues. With 6 bases removed from V and 2 bases from J, the gap between germline ends came to 17 bases. CDR3 residues: CASSLGVGEAYNEQFF. The CDR3 DNA follows: TGTGCCAGCAGTTTGGGGGTCGGGGAGGCCTACAATGAGCAGTTCTTC.

The chain uses TRBV12-3 or TRBV12-4 and TRBJ2-1; D is perhaps TRBD1 (6 bases). V was clipped by 1 base and J by 9 bases, with 16 bases between them. CDR3 length: 15 amino acids. The CDR3 sequence is CASSLDTGLNVEQFF. CDR3 nucleotide sequence: TGTGCCAGCAGTTTAGATACAGGGTTAAACGTTGAGCAGTTCTTC.

This clonotype was seen repeatedly, ten times or more. The chain recombines TRBV7-2 with TRBJ2-5; possible D gene TRBD1, 6 bases. CDR3 length: 14 amino acids. CDR1 and CDR2 from the germline V gene are SGHTA and FQGNSA. V was clipped by 8 bases and J by 0 bases, with 13 bases between them. This chain's CDR3 is CASSRTGNQETQYF. CDR3 coding DNA: TGTGCCAGCTCCCGAACAGGGAACCAAGAGACCCAGTACTTC.

Note on this clonotype: A read error may account for a junction end that differs from germline. The chain links TRBV7-2 to TRBJ2-3; possibly TRBD2 for D (6 bases). CDR1 and CDR2 (germline): SGHTA, FQGNSA. The CDR3 runs to 14 residues. CDR3 sequence: CATRRDFHTHTQYF. The CDR3 DNA is TGTGCCACCCGCCGGGACTTCCACACACATACGCAGTATTTT. Supplemented by reference TRBV7-2 and TRBJ2-3, the full variable domain reads GAGVSQSPSNKVTEKGKDVELRCDPISGHTALYWYRQSLGQGLEFLIYFQGNSAPDKSGLPSDRFSAERTGGSVSTLTIQRTQQEDSAVYLCATRRDFHTHTQYFGPGTRLTVL.

The chain uses TRBV6-2 or TRBV6-3 and TRBJ2-2, with D perhaps matching TRBD1 or TRBD2 (5 bases each). Trimming pared 2 bases from V and 6 bases from J, leaving 16 bases between. CDR1 and CDR2 (germline): MNHEY, SVGEGT. This CDR3 contains 16 residues. The CDR3 loop reads CASSYIRDPLSGELFF. For the CDR3, the DNA is TGTGCCAGCAGTTACATCAGGGACCCTTTATCCGGGGAGCTGTTTTTT.

The gene calls are TRBV7-9 and TRBJ1-5, with D unclear. This CDR3 comprises 16 residues. With 5 bases removed from V and 0 bases from J, the gap between germline ends came to 14 bases. Germline V gene sequence: CDR1 SEHNR, CDR2 FQNEAQ (reference sequence). The CDR3 is CASSPKQNYSNQPQHF. DNA for the CDR3: TGTGCCAGCAGCCCAAAACAGAATTATAGCAATCAGCCCCAGCATTTT.

Remarks on this clonotype: The junction does not match germline at one end; this may be a read error. This sequence joins TRBV12-3 or TRBV12-4 and TRBJ1-5, with TRBD1 as a possible D gene (5 bases). This CDR3 contains 13 residues. The CDR3 loop is CAISLGQSQPQHF. Here the CDR3 DNA reads TGTGCCATCAGTTTAGGACAATCCCAGCCCCAGCATTTT.

There are a few counts of this clonotype. The chain links TRBV24-1 to TRBJ1-5, with D unclear. Germline CDR1 KGHDR, CDR2 SFDVKD. This CDR3 is 14 amino acids long. V lost 3 bases, J lost 0 bases, and 5 bases lay in between. The CDR3 sequence: CATSDRVSNQPQHF. The CDR3 DNA is TGTGCCACCAGTGATCGGGTTAGCAATCAGCCCCAGCATTTT.

This clonotype was seen many times. This chain links TRBV13 with TRBJ2-1, with D maybe TRBD1 (5 bases). Germline assignment: CDR1 PRHDT and CDR2 FYEKMQ (reference sequence). The V end lost 8 bases, the J end lost 1 base, and 12 bases lay between the germline ends. The CDR3 is made up of 14 amino acids. CDR3 amino acids: CASQVGVSYNEQFF. The CDR3 DNA follows: TGTGCCAGCCAAGTAGGGGTTTCCTACAATGAGCAGTTCTTC.

This clonotype was observed a handful of times. The junction and the germline gene differ at one end; a read error may be behind it. The gene calls are TRBV6-5 and TRBJ1-5, with D possibly matching TRBD1 (5 bases). Germline V gene sequence: CDR1 MNHEY, CDR2 SVGAGI. This CDR3 comprises 14 residues. The CDR3 here is CASSDSSGPQPQHF. The CDR3, as DNA: TGTGCCAGCAGTGACTCTTCAGGGCCTCAGCCCCAGCATTTT.

This clonotype was detected a few times. The genes are TRBV10-3 and TRBJ2-1; 8 nucleotides line up with TRBD2. This CDR3 has 14 residues. Germline V gene sequence: CDR1 ENHRY, CDR2 SYGVKD. After removal of 6 bases from V and 7 bases from J, the junction contained 8 bases not matched to a gene. This chain's CDR3 is CAIRTSGSRNEQFF. As DNA, the CDR3 is TGTGCCATCAGAACCAGCGGGAGTCGTAATGAGCAGTTCTTC.